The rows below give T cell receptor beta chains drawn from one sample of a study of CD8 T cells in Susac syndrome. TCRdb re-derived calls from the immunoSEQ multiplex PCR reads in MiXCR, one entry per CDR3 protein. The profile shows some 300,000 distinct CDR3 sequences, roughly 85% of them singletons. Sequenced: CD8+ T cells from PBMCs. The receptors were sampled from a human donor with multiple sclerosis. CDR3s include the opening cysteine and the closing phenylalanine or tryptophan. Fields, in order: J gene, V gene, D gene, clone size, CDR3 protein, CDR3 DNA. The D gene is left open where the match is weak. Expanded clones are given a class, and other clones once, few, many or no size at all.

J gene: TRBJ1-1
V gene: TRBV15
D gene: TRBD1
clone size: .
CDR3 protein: CATRTGGLTEAFF
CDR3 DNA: TGTGCCACCAGGACAGGGGGACTCACTGAAGCTTTCTTT

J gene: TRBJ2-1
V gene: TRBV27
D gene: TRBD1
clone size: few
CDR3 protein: CASSLGQGAYNEQFF
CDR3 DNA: TGTGCCAGCAGTCTGGGACAGGGGGCGTACAATGAGCAGTTCTTC

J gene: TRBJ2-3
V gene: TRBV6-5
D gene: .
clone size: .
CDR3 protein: CASSYSGETDTQYF
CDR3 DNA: TGTGCCAGCAGTTACTCGGGGGAAACAGATACGCAGTATTTT

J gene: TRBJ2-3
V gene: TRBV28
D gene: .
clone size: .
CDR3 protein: CASSLFARGEDSTDTQYF
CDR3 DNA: TGTGCCAGCAGTTTATTCGCCAGGGGGGAGGACAGCACAGATACGCAGTATTTT

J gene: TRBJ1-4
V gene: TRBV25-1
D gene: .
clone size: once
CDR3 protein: CASSDSPGHFDEKLFF
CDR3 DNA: TGTGCCAGCAGTGATTCACCGGGACATTTCGATGAAAAACTGTTTTTT

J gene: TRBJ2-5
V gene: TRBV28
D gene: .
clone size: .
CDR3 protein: CASSWDFLSQYF
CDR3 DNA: TGTGCCAGCAGTTGGGATTTCTTGTCCCAGTACTTC

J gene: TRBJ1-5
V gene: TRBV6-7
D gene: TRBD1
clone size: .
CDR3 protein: CASSYSDRRHSNQPQHF
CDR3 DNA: TGTGCCAGCAGTTACTCGGACAGGAGACATAGCAATCAGCCCCAGCATTTT

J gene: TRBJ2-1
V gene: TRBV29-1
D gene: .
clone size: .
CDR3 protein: CSVVFSGDEQFF
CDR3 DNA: TGCAGCGTTGTATTCTCAGGCGATGAGCAGTTCTTC

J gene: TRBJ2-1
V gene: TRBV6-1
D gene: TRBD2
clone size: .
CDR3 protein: CATLKRDYSYNEQFF
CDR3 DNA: TGTGCCACCTTGAAGCGGGACTACTCCTACAATGAGCAGTTCTTC

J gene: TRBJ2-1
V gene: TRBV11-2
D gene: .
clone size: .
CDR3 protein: CASSSASEASYNEQFF
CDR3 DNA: TGTGCCAGCAGCTCCGCTAGCGAAGCCTCCTACAATGAGCAGTTCTTC

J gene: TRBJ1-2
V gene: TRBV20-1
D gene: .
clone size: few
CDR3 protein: CSARDYGYTF
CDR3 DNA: TGCAGTGCTAGGGACTATGGCTACACCTTC

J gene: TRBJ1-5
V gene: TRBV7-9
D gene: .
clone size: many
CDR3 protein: CASSSRDGNQPQHF
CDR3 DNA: TGTGCCAGCAGCTCACGGGATGGCAATCAGCCCCAGCATTTT

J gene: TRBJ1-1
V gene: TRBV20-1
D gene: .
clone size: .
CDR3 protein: CTDGRPSGAFF
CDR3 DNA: TGCACCGATGGCAGGCCCTCCGGGGCTTTCTTT

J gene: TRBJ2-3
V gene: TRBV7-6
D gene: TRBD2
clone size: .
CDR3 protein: CASSPGGVRPDTQYF
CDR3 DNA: TGTGCCAGCAGCCCGGGGGGGGTGCGCCCAGATACGCAGTATTTT

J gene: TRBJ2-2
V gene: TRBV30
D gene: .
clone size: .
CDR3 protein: CAWSVIGPGELFF
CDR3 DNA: TGTGCCTGGAGTGTTATAGGACCCGGGGAGCTGTTTTTT

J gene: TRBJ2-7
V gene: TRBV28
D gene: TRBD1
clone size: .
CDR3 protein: CASSYRDRNSYEQYF
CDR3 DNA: TGTGCCAGCAGTTACCGGGACAGGAACTCCTACGAGCAGTACTTC

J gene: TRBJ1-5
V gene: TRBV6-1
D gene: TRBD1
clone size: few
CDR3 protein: CASTNRQGGQPQHF
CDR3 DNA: TGTGCCAGCACAAACCGACAGGGGGGTCAGCCCCAGCATTTT

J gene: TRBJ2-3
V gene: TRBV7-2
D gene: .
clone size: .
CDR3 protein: CASSLARDSLTDTQYF
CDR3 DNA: TGTGCCAGCAGCTTAGCGAGGGATTCCCTCACAGATACGCAGTATTTT

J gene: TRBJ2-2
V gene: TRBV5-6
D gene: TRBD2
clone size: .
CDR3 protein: CASSIFTSGNLPGELFF
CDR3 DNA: TGTGCCAGCAGCATCTTTACTAGCGGGAATCTTCCCGGGGAGCTGTTTTTT

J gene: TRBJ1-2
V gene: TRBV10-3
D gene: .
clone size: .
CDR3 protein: CAISESVVANYGYTF
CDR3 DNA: TGTGCCATCAGTGAGTCGGTGGTAGCTAACTATGGCTACACCTTC

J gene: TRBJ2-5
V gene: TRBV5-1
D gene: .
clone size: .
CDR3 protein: CASSLAPGLQETQYF
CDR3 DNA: TGCGCCAGCAGCTTGGCCCCGGGACTCCAAGAGACCCAGTACTTC

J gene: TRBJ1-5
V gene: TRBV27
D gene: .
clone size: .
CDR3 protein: CASTIVGNQPQHF
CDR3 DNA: TGTGCCAGCACCATTGTTGGCAATCAGCCCCAGCATTTT

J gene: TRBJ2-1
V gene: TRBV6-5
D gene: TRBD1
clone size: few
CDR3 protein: CASSYGTGYNEQFF
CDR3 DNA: TGTGCCAGCAGTTACGGGACAGGTTACAATGAGCAGTTCTTC

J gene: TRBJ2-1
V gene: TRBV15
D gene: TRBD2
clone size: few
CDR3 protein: CATSRASGSAGDEQFF
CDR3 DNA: TGTGCCACCAGCAGAGCTAGCGGGTCAGCAGGCGATGAGCAGTTCTTC

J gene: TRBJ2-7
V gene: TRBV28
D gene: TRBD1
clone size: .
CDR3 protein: CASSMGQGAAYEQYF
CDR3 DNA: TGTGCCAGCAGTATGGGACAGGGGGCTGCCTACGAGCAGTACTTC

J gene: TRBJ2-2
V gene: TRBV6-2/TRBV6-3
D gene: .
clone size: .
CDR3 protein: CASSYPRQSNVDTGELFF
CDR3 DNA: TGTGCCAGCAGTTACCCGCGACAGTCAAATGTGGACACCGGGGAGCTGTTTTTT

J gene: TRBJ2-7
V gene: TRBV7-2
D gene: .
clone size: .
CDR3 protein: CASSLSSNYGQYF
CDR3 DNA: TGTGCCAGCAGCTTAAGTAGTAACTACGGGCAGTACTTC

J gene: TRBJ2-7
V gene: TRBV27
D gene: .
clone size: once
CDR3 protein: CASSLPGLAGEQYF
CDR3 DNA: TGTGCCAGCAGTTTACCCGGCCTGGCCGGGGAGCAGTACTTC

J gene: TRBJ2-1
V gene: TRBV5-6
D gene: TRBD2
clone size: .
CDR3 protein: CASSWGTSGRAGEQFF
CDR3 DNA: TGTGCCAGCAGCTGGGGGACTAGCGGGAGGGCCGGTGAGCAGTTCTTC

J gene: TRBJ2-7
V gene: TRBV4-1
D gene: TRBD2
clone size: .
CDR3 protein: CASSQGAGGPIGEQYF
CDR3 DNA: TGCGCCAGCAGCCAGGGGGCGGGGGGGCCTATTGGCGAGCAGTACTTC

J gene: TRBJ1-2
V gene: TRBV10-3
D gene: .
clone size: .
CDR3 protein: CAISLPDRNYGYTF
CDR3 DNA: TGTGCCATCAGTTTACCCGACAGGAACTATGGCTACACCTTC

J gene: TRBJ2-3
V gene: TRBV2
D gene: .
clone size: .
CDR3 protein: CASSEWGAGTDTQYF
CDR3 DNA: TGTGCCAGCAGTGAATGGGGGGCTGGAACAGATACGCAGTATTTT

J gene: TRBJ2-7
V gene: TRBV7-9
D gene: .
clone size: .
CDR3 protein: CASASLGGDTYEQYF
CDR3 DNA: TGTGCCAGCGCTTCACTGGGCGGGGATACCTACGAGCAGTACTTC

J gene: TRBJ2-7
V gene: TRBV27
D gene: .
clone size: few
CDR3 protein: CASSFSGDEQYF
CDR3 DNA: TGTGCCAGCAGTTTCTCGGGGGACGAGCAGTACTTC

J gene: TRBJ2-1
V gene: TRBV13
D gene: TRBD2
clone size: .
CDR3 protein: CASSLGLVAGGDNEQFF
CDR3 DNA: TGTGCCAGCAGCTTAGGCCTAGTAGCGGGAGGGGACAATGAGCAGTTCTTC

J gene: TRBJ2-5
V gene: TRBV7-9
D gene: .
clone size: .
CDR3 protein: CASSLTWGGETQYF
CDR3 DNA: TGTGCCAGCAGCTTAACCTGGGGAGGAGAGACCCAGTACTTC

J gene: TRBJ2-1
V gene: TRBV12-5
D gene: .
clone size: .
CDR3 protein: CASGTSGYEQFF
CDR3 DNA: TGTGCTAGTGGTACCTCCGGGTATGAGCAGTTCTTC

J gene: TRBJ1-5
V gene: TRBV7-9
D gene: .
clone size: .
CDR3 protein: CASSFGPGHSNQPQHF
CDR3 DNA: TGTGCCAGCAGCTTCGGACCGGGACATAGCAATCAGCCCCAGCATTTT

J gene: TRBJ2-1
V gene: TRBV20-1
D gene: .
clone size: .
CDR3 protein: CSPMGVTYNEQFF
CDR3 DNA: TGCAGTCCAATGGGAGTAACCTACAATGAGCAGTTCTTC

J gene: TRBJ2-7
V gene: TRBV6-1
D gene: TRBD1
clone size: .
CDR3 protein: CASSPPKQGVIGYEQYF
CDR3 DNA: TGTGCCAGCAGCCCCCCCAAACAGGGGGTGATCGGCTACGAGCAGTACTTC

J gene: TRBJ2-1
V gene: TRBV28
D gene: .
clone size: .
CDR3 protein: CASRLADSSYNEQFF
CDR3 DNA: TGTGCCAGCAGGCTAGCGGACAGCTCCTACAATGAGCAGTTCTTC

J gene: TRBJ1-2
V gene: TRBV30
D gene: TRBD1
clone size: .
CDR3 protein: CAWSTTGGFLGYTF
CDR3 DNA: TGTGCCTGGAGTACGACAGGGGGGTTCTTAGGCTACACCTTC

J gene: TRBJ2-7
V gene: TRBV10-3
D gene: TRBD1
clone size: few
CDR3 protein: CAISQSWDSLSYEQYF
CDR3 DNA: TGTGCCATCAGCCAAAGTTGGGACAGTCTTTCCTACGAGCAGTACTTC

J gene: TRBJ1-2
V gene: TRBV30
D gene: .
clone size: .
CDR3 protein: CAWSPDTGFVGEYGYTF
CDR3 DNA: TGTGCCTGGAGTCCGGACACGGGCTTCGTCGGGGAATATGGCTACACCTTC

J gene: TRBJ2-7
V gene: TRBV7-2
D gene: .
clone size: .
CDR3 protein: CASSLRAEYEQYF
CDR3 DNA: TGTGCCAGCAGCCTTAGAGCGGAGTACGAGCAGTACTTC